This T cell receptor (beta chain) was obtained from a study of shared clonotypes between healthy human individuals. The unsorted samples had around 100 million PBMCs used for genomic DNA. This clone appeared once. The assay used deep level. The authors' processing: ImmunoSEQ yielded junction-only sequences lacking quality scores, so filtering differed. Assay: immunoSEQ multiplex PCR; the TCRdb copy retains only in-frame clones and omits some. The V and J calls and the clone size are those of that table, but D and trimming were determined from the DNA. The table lists 400,000 to 500,000 clones, about 79% of them singletons. The CDR3 is made up of 12 amino acids. CDR1 MNHNS and CDR2 SASEGT come from the germline V gene. V lost 3 bases and J lost 6, with 8 bases in between.

Material for sequencing was PBMCs. The chain recombines TRBV6-1 with TRBJ1-1, with D unclear. The origin of this receptor is a woman aged 40 to 50 in good health. Some clones in this sample may be carry-over from other donors' samples. The CDR3 bases are TGTGCCAGCAGTGATCCGACGTCTGAAGCTTTCTTT. Protein: CASSDPTSEAFF.